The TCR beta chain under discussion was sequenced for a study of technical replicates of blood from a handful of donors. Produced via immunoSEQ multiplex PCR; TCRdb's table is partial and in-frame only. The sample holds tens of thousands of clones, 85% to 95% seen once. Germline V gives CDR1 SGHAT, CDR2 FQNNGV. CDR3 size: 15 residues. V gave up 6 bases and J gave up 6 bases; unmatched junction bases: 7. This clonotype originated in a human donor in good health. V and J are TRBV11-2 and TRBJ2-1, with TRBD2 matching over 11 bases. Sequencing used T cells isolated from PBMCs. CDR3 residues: CASRPALAGVNEQFF. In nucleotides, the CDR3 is TGTGCCAGCAGGCCCGCACTAGCGGGAGTCAATGAGCAGTTCTTC.